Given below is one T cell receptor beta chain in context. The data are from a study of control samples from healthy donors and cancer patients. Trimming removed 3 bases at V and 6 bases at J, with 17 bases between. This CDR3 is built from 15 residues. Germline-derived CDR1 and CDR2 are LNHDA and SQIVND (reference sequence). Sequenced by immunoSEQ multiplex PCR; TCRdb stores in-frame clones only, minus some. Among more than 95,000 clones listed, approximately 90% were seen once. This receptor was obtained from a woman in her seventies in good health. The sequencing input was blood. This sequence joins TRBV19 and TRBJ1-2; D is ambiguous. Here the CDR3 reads CASSIAPGISNGYTF. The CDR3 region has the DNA TGTGCCAGTAGTATCGCGCCCGGAATTTCTAATGGCTACACCTTC.